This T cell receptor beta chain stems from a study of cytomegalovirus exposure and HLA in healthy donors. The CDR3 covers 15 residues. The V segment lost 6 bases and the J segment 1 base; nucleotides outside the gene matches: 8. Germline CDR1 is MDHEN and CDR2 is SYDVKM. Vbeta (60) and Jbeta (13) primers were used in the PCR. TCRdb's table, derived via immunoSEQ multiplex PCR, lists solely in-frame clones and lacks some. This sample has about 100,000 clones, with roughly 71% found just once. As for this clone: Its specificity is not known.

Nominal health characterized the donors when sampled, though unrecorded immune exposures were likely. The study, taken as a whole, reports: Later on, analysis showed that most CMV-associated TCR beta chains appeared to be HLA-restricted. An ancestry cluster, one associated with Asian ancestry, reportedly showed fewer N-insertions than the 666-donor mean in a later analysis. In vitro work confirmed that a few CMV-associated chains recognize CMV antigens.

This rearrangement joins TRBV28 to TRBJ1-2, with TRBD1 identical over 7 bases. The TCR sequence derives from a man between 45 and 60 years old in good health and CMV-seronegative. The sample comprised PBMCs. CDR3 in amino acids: CASRVAGTVNYGYTF. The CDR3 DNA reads TGTGCCAGCAGAGTTGCCGGGACAGTTAACTATGGCTACACCTTC.